A single sample is the source of the 20 T cell receptor beta chains below, sequenced in a study of blood T cell repertoires in COVID-19. The protocol was immunoSEQ multiplex PCR, while the TCRdb copy is restricted to in-frame clones and leaves out a portion. The sample contains hundreds of thousands of clones, 75% to 90% of which appear only once. The sequencing sample was made of peripheral blood. Source of these receptors: a woman aged 25 to 39 with active or convalescent COVID-19.

The chain recombines TRBV3-1 (or the pseudogene TRBV3-2) with TRBJ2-5; maybe TRBD1 (7 bases). In germline, CDR1 is LGHDT, CDR2 YNNKEL (reference sequence). The CDR3 has 14 amino acids. The V gene lost 4 bases and the J gene lost 1 base, with 10 bases spanning the gap. CDR3 DNA sequence: TGTGCCAGCAGCCGTCAGGGGGGCCAAGAGACCCAGTACTTC. This encodes CASSRQGGQETQYF.

The CDR3 DNA reads as TGTGCCAGCACCAGGACAGCTGCTCCTTTCTACTCTGGGGCCAACGTCCTGACTTTC. Protein product: CASTRTAAPFYSGANVLTF. This rearrangement joins TRBV27 to TRBJ2-6, with D possibly being TRBD1 (6 bases). V lost 7 bases and J 0 bases, leaving 22 bases between the germline ends. The CDR3 is 19 amino acids. Germline V lookup: CDR1 MNHEY, CDR2 SMNVEV (reference sequence). The full variable domain, in which reference TRBV27 and TRBJ2-6 provide the parts outside the CDR3, is EAQVTQNPRYLITVTGKKLTVTCSQNMNHEYMSWYRQDPGLGLRQIYYSMNVEVTDKGDVPEGYKVSRKEKRNFPLILESPSPNQTSLYFCASTRTAAPFYSGANVLTFGAGSRLTVL.

The chain employs TRBV7-8 and TRBJ2-1, with 9 bases fitting TRBD1. CDR1 and CDR2 (germline): SGHVS, FQNEAQ. V gave up 5 bases and J gave up 9 bases; unmatched junction bases: 8. CDR3 length: 14 residues. Here the CDR3 DNA reads TGTGCCAGCAGCCCCTCCGGGACAGGGATTGAGCAGTTCTTC. Encoded protein: CASSPSGTGIEQFF.

The chain recombines TRBV3-1 (or the pseudogene TRBV3-2) with TRBJ2-3; D uncertain. Germline lookup yields CDR1 LGHDT and CDR2 YNNKEL (reference sequence). This CDR3 comprises 13 residues. The ends were cut back, 4 bases at V and 0 bases at J, with 5 bases in the middle. The CDR3 region has the DNA TGTGCCAGCAGCCTACGGAGCACAGATACGCAGTATTTT. Translated: CASSLRSTDTQYF.

The chain carries TRBV27 and TRBJ2-3, with unresolved D. The germline V gene encodes CDR1 MNHEY and CDR2 SMNVEV (reference sequence). The V end lost 5 bases, the J end lost 2 bases, and 11 bases lay between the germline ends. The CDR3 contains 14 residues. The CDR3 loop is CASSRLLVTDTQYF. DNA of the CDR3: TGTGCCAGCAGTAGACTTCTAGTCACAGATACGCAGTATTTT.

On this clone itself: This CDR3 is also generated by other DNA sequences in the sample. The chain combines TRBV5-1 with TRBJ1-6; TRBD1 matches at 7 bases. The CDR3 contains 14 residues. The germline CDR1 and CDR2 sequences are SGHRS and YFSETQ. Losses at the gene ends were 4 bases for V and 7 bases for J; bases not matched to a gene: 5. As DNA, the CDR3 is TGCGCCAGCAGCCTCGGACAGGAAAATTCACCCCTCCACTTT. Its protein is CASSLGQENSPLHF. Combining the CDR3 with reference TRBV5-1 and TRBJ1-6 gives the whole variable domain KAGVTQTPRYLIKTRGQQVTLSCSPISGHRSVSWYQQTPGQGLQFLFEYFSETQRNKGNFPGRFSGRQFSNSRSEMNVSTLELGDSALYLCASSLGQENSPLHFGNGTRLTVT.

V usage is TRBV5-6 and J usage is TRBJ2-5; 10 positions agree with TRBD2. This CDR3 contains 15 residues. Germline CDR1 reads SGHDT; CDR2 reads YYEEEE. The junction had 2 bases not matched to a gene; V was cut back by 1 base and J by 2 bases. CDR3 region: CASSLISGGQETQYF. Written as DNA, the CDR3 is TGTGCCAGCAGCTTGATTAGCGGGGGGCAAGAGACCCAGTACTTC.

J is TRBJ1-5 and V is TRBV27, with 8 bases that match TRBD1. V gave up 8 bases and J gave up 0 bases; unmatched junction bases: 6. Germline V lookup: CDR1 MNHEY, CDR2 SMNVEV (reference sequence). This CDR3 spans 15 amino acids. The CDR3 here is CASRRTGNSNQPQHF. In DNA, the CDR3 is TGTGCCAGCCGAAGGACAGGGAATAGCAATCAGCCCCAGCATTTT.

This chain uses TRBV25-1 with TRBJ1-5; TRBD1 might be the D (5 bases). The CDR3 totals 16 residues. The ends were cut back, 4 bases at V and 7 bases at J, with 20 bases in the middle. Germline assignment: CDR1 MGHDK and CDR2 SYGVNS. CDR3 residues: CASSAPGLGDGQPQHF. CDR3 sequence (DNA): TGTGCCAGCAGTGCCCCGGGACTAGGGGACGGGCAGCCCCAGCATTTT.

V and J are TRBV27 and TRBJ2-5; 7 bases match TRBD1. The CDR3 length is 14 residues. Germline CDR1 and CDR2: MNHEY and SMNVEV (reference sequence). The trim removed 9 bases at V and 3 bases at J, leaving 10 bases unmatched. CDR3 nucleotide sequence: TGTGCCAGTCAAAGGGGGCCTTGGGAAGAGACCCAGTACTTC. Translating gives CASQRGPWEETQYF.

The chain recombines TRBV29-1 with TRBJ2-2; D gene ambiguous. The germline gives CDR1 SQVTM, CDR2 ANQGSEA. The ends were cut back, 6 bases at V and 4 bases at J, with 12 bases in the middle. CDR3 length: 13 amino acids. CDR3 sequence: CSVAQNPTGELFF. As DNA, the CDR3 is TGCAGCGTGGCACAGAATCCCACCGGGGAGCTGTTTTTT.

J is TRBJ2-3 and V is TRBV29-1, with TRBD1 matching 8 bases. This CDR3 is 13 amino acids long. The V and J ends lost 7 bases and 1 base, in that order; junction bases with no gene match: 4. CDR1 SQVTM and CDR2 ANQGSEA come from the germline V gene. Here the CDR3 reads CSDGTGGTDTQYF. The CDR3 DNA follows: TGCAGCGACGGGACAGGAGGCACAGATACGCAGTATTTT.

To note about this clone: In the same sample, other DNA sequences code for this CDR3. The rearrangement uses TRBV18 and TRBJ1-2, with D perhaps TRBD1 (6 bases). The ends were cut back, 3 bases at V and 4 bases at J, with 9 bases in the middle. The germline CDR1 and CDR2 sequences are KGHSH and LQKENI. CDR3 length: 13 residues. CDR3 bases: TGTGCCAGCTCACCTGGACAGTCCTATGGCTACACCTTC. It specifies CASSPGQSYGYTF.

V and J are TRBV10-3 and TRBJ1-5; D remains ambiguous. V was clipped by 2 bases and J by 3 bases, with 11 bases between them. The germline gives CDR1 ENHRY, CDR2 SYGVKD. The CDR3 is 15 amino acids. The DNA of the CDR3 is TGTGCCATCAGTGAGGCGGCAGAAAACAATCAGCCCCAGCATTTT. It is translated as CAISEAAENNQPQHF.

V gene TRBV12-3 or TRBV12-4 combines with J gene TRBJ1-1; D is possibly TRBD1 (5 bases). The CDR3 length is 13 residues. Trimming stripped 3 bases from V and 6 bases from J, with 11 bases between. The CDR3 DNA reads as TGTGCCAGCAGTTTCCGGAGGGGCGCTGAAGCTTTCTTT. It codes for CASSFRRGAEAFF.

The chain joins TRBV2 to TRBJ1-2; tentative D call: TRBD1 (5 bases). The CDR3 covers 15 residues. V lost 1 base to trimming and J lost 8 bases, with 17 bases between them. Germline V gene lookup returns CDR1 SNHLY and CDR2 FYNNEI. The CDR3 is CASSEVFGGGGGYTF. The CDR3 bases are TGTGCCAGCAGTGAAGTCTTTGGTGGGGGAGGGGGCTACACCTTC.

V and J are TRBV19 and TRBJ2-1; 7 nucleotides agree with TRBD2. Germline lookup yields CDR1 LNHDA and CDR2 SQIVND (reference sequence). The trim removed 5 bases at V and 10 bases at J, leaving 11 bases unmatched. The CDR3 covers 14 residues. The CDR3 coding sequence is TGTGCCAGTAGTCGACTAGCTTGGAAGGAGGAGCAGTTCTTC. Protein: CASSRLAWKEEQFF.

The chain carries TRBV19 and TRBJ2-2; D not resolved. Germline values: CDR1 LNHDA, CDR2 SQIVND (reference sequence). V dropped 5 bases and J dropped 11 bases, with 15 bases sitting between them. This CDR3 spans 13 amino acids. CDR3 DNA: TGTGCCAGTAGTCGGTCCTGGGCGTCCGAGCTGTTTTTT. It specifies CASSRSWASELFF.

This clone was recorded only once. The V gene is TRBV27, the J gene TRBJ1-1, with TRBD1 as a possible D gene (5 bases). Deletions cut 6 bases from V and 2 bases from J, with 19 bases between. The CDR3 spans 16 residues. The V gene's germline CDR1 is MNHEY and CDR2 SMNVEV (reference sequence). Here the CDR3 DNA reads TGTGCCAGCAGCCTCACCTTGGGGCTTACCAACACTGAAGCTTTCTTT. Translation gives CASSLTLGLTNTEAFF.

This clone was recorded only once. This chain links TRBV19 with TRBJ1-2; the D is unclear. The CDR3 is made up of 16 amino acids. The germline gives CDR1 LNHDA, CDR2 SQIVND (reference sequence). The germline V and J ends were trimmed by 6 bases and 5 bases, with 22 bases remaining between them. The CDR3 DNA follows: TGTGCCAGTAGCGAACCCTCGGGTCCGCTAGCTTATGGCTACACCTTC. This translates into CASSEPSGPLAYGYTF.